A selection of T cell receptor beta chains follows, all from one sample in a study of spatial heterogeneity in lung cancer. TCRdb used MiXCR to reprocess the 5' RACE reads, holding one entry per CDR3 protein. The repertoire consists of approximately 11,000 distinct CDR3 sequences, with 5.5% to 7.5% occurring once and the leading ten covering 25% to 30%. Sample: PBMCs, taken at surgery. The receptors were sampled from a male donor with early-stage non-small cell lung cancer. Both conserved end residues are part of each CDR3. Each record gives: J gene, clone size, V gene, D gene, CDR3 protein, CDR3 DNA. A D gene is named only where the DNA matches it firmly. The size field is filled for only some rows; it gives once, few, many or a size class.

>TRBJ1-1|many|TRBV27|.
CASSEYTGRDTEAFF
TGTGCCAGCAGTGAATATACAGGGCGGGACACTGAAGCTTTCTTT
>TRBJ2-2|.|TRBV15|.
CATSRPAEGTGELFF
TGTGCCACCAGCAGACCCGCAGAAGGGACCGGGGAGCTGTTTTTT
>TRBJ2-2|medium-sized|TRBV9|TRBD2
CASSVFGGSFTGELFF
TGTGCCAGCAGCGTCTTTGGCGGGAGTTTCACCGGGGAGCTGTTTTTT
>TRBJ1-4|many|TRBV3-1|.
CASSPNWGADEKLFF
TGTGCCAGCAGCCCCAATTGGGGTGCCGATGAAAAACTGTTTTTT
>TRBJ2-7|medium-sized|TRBV6-5|TRBD1
CASSPGTGFEQYF
TGTGCCAGCAGCCCCGGGACAGGGTTCGAGCAGTACTTC
>TRBJ2-3|many|TRBV27|.
CASSLNLGGAGDTQYF
TGTGCCAGCAGTTTAAACCTAGGGGGGGCAGGCGATACGCAGTATTTT
>TRBJ2-7|medium-sized|TRBV29-1|TRBD1
CSVRPGTATDSYEQYF
TGCAGCGTGCGGCCCGGGACAGCGACCGACTCCTACGAGCAGTACTTC
>TRBJ1-2|.|TRBV5-6|.
CASSSDNHYGYTF
TGTGCCAGCAGCTCAGACAATCACTATGGCTACACCTTC
>TRBJ1-6|many|TRBV28|.
CASSYGAGGQNSPLHF
TGTGCCAGCAGCTATGGGGCGGGGGGCCAGAATTCACCCCTCCACTTT
>TRBJ2-1|many|TRBV7-2|TRBD2
CASSLRTSGGRSYNEQFF
TGTGCCAGCAGCTTACGTACTAGCGGGGGCCGCTCCTACAATGAGCAGTTCTTC
>TRBJ2-1|many|TRBV6-5|TRBD2
CASSYSTSGGIKKVVF
TGTGCCAGCAGTTACTCGACCTCGGGGGGGATCAAGAAGGTCGTCTTC
>TRBJ2-5|few|TRBV20-1|TRBD2
CSAMGGTYQETQYF
TGCAGTGCTATGGGAGGGACGTACCAAGAGACCCAGTACTTC
>TRBJ1-2|few|TRBV29-1|.
CSVYTANYGYTF
TGCAGCGTATACACGGCTAACTATGGCTACACCTTC
>TRBJ2-7|medium-sized|TRBV4-1|.
CASSQDGYGGEQYF
TGCGCCAGCAGCCAAGATGGCTATGGCGGCGAGCAGTACTTC
>TRBJ1-1|few|TRBV19|.
CASSPYPGNTEAFF
TGTGCCAGTAGTCCGTACCCGGGAAACACTGAAGCTTTCTTT